The 6 T cell receptor beta chains given below trace back to one sample, sequenced in a study of T cell clonotyping in hematopoietic cell transplantation. Profiled with immunoSEQ multiplex PCR; TCRdb holds only in-frame clones, not every one. The sample contains 16,000 or so clones, around 60% of which appear only once. The source was PBMCs, collected 30 days after allogeneic stem cell transplant. The receptors derive from a male patient in his 50s who had an allogeneic stem cell transplant from an unrelated donor, so T cells may come from the graft donor. Some clones in this sample may be carry-over from other donors' samples.

The chain is built from TRBV6-6 and TRBJ1-1; D is uncertain. The CDR3 is 14 residues long. V was pared by 5 bases and J by 1 base, with 11 bases between. From germline, CDR1 is MNHNY and CDR2 SVGAGI (reference sequence). CDR3 region: CASSPRTGNTEAFF. DNA of the CDR3: TGTGCCAGCAGTCCCCGGACGGGGAACACTGAAGCTTTCTTT.

The gene calls are TRBV5-1 and TRBJ1-3; D unresolved. Germline CDR1 SGHRS, CDR2 YFSETQ. The CDR3 sequence is 14 residues long. V was trimmed by 3 bases and J by 0 bases, leaving 7 bases between them. The CDR3 sequence: CASSSPGSGNTIYF. In DNA form, the CDR3 reads TGCGCCAGCAGCTCCCCAGGCTCTGGAAACACCATATATTTT.

The chain carries TRBV11-3 and TRBJ2-7, with D uncertain. This CDR3 is built from 11 residues. V was cut by 9 bases and J by 3 bases, with 9 bases left in between. Germline CDR1 reads SGHNT; CDR2 reads YENEEA. CDR3 coding DNA: TGTGCCAGGGACGGGTACTACGAGCAGTACTTC. It is translated as CARDGYYEQYF.

The chain links TRBV10-3 to TRBJ1-5; maybe TRBD1 (5 bases). Trimming took 3 bases from V and 2 from J, leaving 8 bases between them. The CDR3 has 14 residues. Germline loops: CDR1 ENHRY, CDR2 SYGVKD. The CDR3 DNA sequence: TGTGCCATCAGTGAAGGGGACGGCAATCAGCCCCAGCATTTT. This gives the protein CAISEGDGNQPQHF.

The chain links TRBV5-1 to TRBJ1-2; tentatively, D is TRBD1 (5 bases). Deletions cut 3 bases from V and 2 bases from J, with 11 bases between. The CDR3 contains 14 residues. Germline assignment: CDR1 SGHRS and CDR2 YFSETQ. The CDR3: CASSSTGTNYGYTF. CDR3 sequence (DNA): TGCGCCAGCAGCTCGACCGGGACCAACTATGGCTACACCTTC.

Comment on this clone: Sequence at one end of the junction differs from germline and may be a read error. This chain uses TRBV7-8 with TRBJ2-3; the D is unclear. The CDR3 covers 12 residues. The germline CDR1 and CDR2 sequences are SGHVS and FQNEAQ. The CDR3 DNA reads TGTGCCAGCAGTTTTGGGTCAGATACCCAGTATTTT. Protein sequence: CASSFGSDTQYF.